This TCR beta chain is from a study of shared T cell receptors in the human thymus. Unmatched junction bases numbered 10, after V lost 7 bases and J lost 2 bases. The germline gives CDR1 SEHNR, CDR2 FQNEAQ (reference sequence). This CDR3 region has 15 residues. Sequencing was performed with immunoSEQ multiplex PCR; in TCRdb, only in-frame clones are kept and a portion is missing. Among approximately 730,000 clones listed, 70% to 90% were seen once. These sequences were also reported in another study, on human thymus T cells. That work adds: The thymus tissue came from resections taken during corrective heart surgery. Thymic and blood repertoires seemed to favor certain V and J genes. Thymic repertoires from unrelated individuals overlapped highly, related research reported.

The J gene is TRBJ1-2, the V gene TRBV7-9; 7 bases are shared with TRBD1. The TCR was taken from a girl under three years old with a congenital heart defect. Specimen: thymocytes. CDR3 sequence reads: CASTGLDRPNYGYTF. Here the CDR3 DNA reads TGTGCCAGCACGGGTTTGGACAGGCCGAACTATGGCTACACCTTC.